The next 9 T cell receptor beta chains were all read from a single sample in a study of cytomegalovirus exposure and HLA in healthy donors. Clones were sequenced by immunoSEQ multiplex PCR, and TCRdb holds only the in-frame ones, with some missing. The sample holds some 38,000 clones, roughly 91% seen once. Sequencing input: PBMCs. The receptors originated from a man aged 18 to 29 in good health and CMV-seronegative.

This chain joins TRBV2 and TRBJ2-4, with no clear D. CDR3 size: 12 residues. V lost 1 base, J lost 6 bases, and 4 bases lay in between. Germline V gene lookup returns CDR1 SNHLY and CDR2 FYNNEI. This CDR3 is CASSEDRNIQYF. CDR3 nucleotides: TGTGCCAGCAGTGAAGACAGAAACATTCAGTACTTC.

This chain connects TRBV28 to TRBJ1-2, with D unclear. V lost 6 bases to trimming and J lost 3 bases, with 11 bases between them. Germline V gene sequence: CDR1 MDHEN, CDR2 SYDVKM. There are 13 residues in the CDR3. CDR3 amino acids: CASRVATDYGYTF. In nucleotides, the CDR3 is TGTGCCAGCAGGGTAGCAACGGACTATGGCTACACCTTC.

The gene calls are TRBV4-2 and TRBJ1-1; weak D call: TRBD1 (5 bases). Trimming took 2 bases from V and 1 from J, leaving 14 bases between them. The CDR3 length is 16 residues. Germline-derived CDR1 and CDR2 are LGHNA and YNFKEQ. The CDR3 DNA reads TGTGCCAGCAGCCAATTGGGGGGTCAGAGGAACACTGAAGCTTTCTTT. Its translation: CASSQLGGQRNTEAFF.

The chain uses TRBV7-3 and TRBJ2-1; possible D gene TRBD1, 6 bases. This CDR3 is 15 amino acids long. The germline gives CDR1 SGHTA, CDR2 FQGTGA. Deletions cut 4 bases from V and 5 bases from J, with 15 bases between. The CDR3 here is CASSSRQGQDNEQFF. The DNA for the CDR3 is TGTGCCAGCAGCTCGAGGCAGGGGCAGGACAATGAGCAGTTCTTC.

The chain uses TRBV27 and TRBJ1-2, with D perhaps matching TRBD1 (5 bases). This CDR3 spans 14 amino acids. Germline assignment: CDR1 MNHEY and CDR2 SMNVEV (reference sequence). The germline V and J ends were trimmed by 8 bases and 3 bases, with 16 bases remaining between them. Here the CDR3 DNA reads TGTGCCAGCGCTGACAGCTCTAGAGACTATGGCTACACCTTC. Protein: CASADSSRDYGYTF.

V is TRBV18 and J is TRBJ2-5; D is unresolved. V dropped 0 bases and J dropped 5 bases, with 10 bases sitting between them. Germline V lookup: CDR1 KGHSH, CDR2 LQKENI. CDR3 length: 14 amino acids. The CDR3 DNA sequence: TGTGCCAGCTCACCACCGTCCCAGTTTGAGACCCAGTACTTC. Its protein product is CASSPPSQFETQYF.

The chain combines TRBV6-5 with TRBJ1-1; maybe TRBD1 (5 bases). The CDR3 totals 14 residues. The germline CDR1 and CDR2 sequences are MNHEY and SVGAGI. V was clipped by 2 bases and J by 5 bases, with 12 bases between them. The DNA of the CDR3 is TGTGCCAGCAGTTACGGGGCAGGGATGACTGAAGCTTTCTTT. It yields the protein CASSYGAGMTEAFF.

The chain carries TRBV7-9 and TRBJ1-4; 10 nucleotides agree with TRBD1. With 1 base clipped from V and 7 bases from J, the junction kept 6 bases outside the gene matches. CDR3 length: 16 amino acids. Per the germline V gene, CDR1 is SEHNR and CDR2 is FQNEAQ (reference sequence). CDR3 nucleotides: TGTGCCAGCAGCTTAGGCCGGGGACAGGGGACTGAAAAACTGTTTTTT. It encodes CASSLGRGQGTEKLFF.

In this sample, this clone turned up a few times. This rearrangement joins TRBV6-4 to TRBJ2-2; D not certain. Germline loops: CDR1 MRHNA, CDR2 SNTAGT. Trimming pared 5 bases from V and 5 bases from J, leaving 9 bases between. This CDR3 spans 13 amino acids. In DNA, the CDR3 is TGTGCCAGCAGTAGCGAGGATACCGGGGAGCTGTTTTTT. Amino acid sequence: CASSSEDTGELFF.